The clone carrying this TCR beta chain was picked up many times. Its antigen is still unknown. This sample stems from a study of early T cells in non-severe SARS-CoV-2 infection. Study-level information: Bulk RNA from unsorted whole blood was sequenced; chains were unpaired. Points from the study as a whole: Private and CD4 specificities were missed by VDJdb matching, which favored anti-spike CD8 responses.

V lost 3 bases, J lost 7 bases, and 14 bases lay in between. Germline V gene lookup returns CDR1 SGHRS and CDR2 YFSETQ. The CDR3 is 14 amino acids. Individual cDNA molecules were tagged with unique molecular identifiers. MiXCR, applied by TCRdb to the 5' RACE reads, yields one record per CDR3 protein. The sample holds roughly 26,000 distinct CDR3 sequences, about 5.1% seen once. This chain uses TRBV5-1 with TRBJ2-1; a possible D gene is TRBD2 (7 bases). The sequence was obtained from an adult who was a healthcare worker with PCR-confirmed SARS-CoV-2 infection or an uninfected control (not recorded which). The sequenced sample was whole blood. The CDR3 region is CASSYGGAWNEQFF. The CDR3 DNA sequence: TGCGCCAGCAGCTATGGGGGGGCCTGGAATGAGCAGTTCTTC.